Listed below are T cell receptor beta chains from one sample, sequenced in a study of T cells in Graves' hyperthyroidism and ophthalmopathy. Using its own MiXCR run on the multiplex PCR reads, TCRdb lists one record per CDR3 protein. Among 490,000 or so distinct CDR3 sequences listed, 22% were seen once. Input material: blood. Receptors originate from a woman aged 70-85 years with Graves' ophthalmopathy. The CDR3 runs from the conserved cysteine through the conserved F or W. The order of the fields is CDR3 protein, CDR3 DNA, D gene, V gene, clone size, J gene. D genes are given only for firm matches. Clone size is given for some rows only: seen once, a few or many times, or a class if the clone is expanded.

CDR3: CASSTRDNTGELFF; DNA: TGTGCCAGCAGCACAAGGGACAATACCGGGGAGCTGTTTTTT; D: -; V: TRBV3-1; size: -; J: TRBJ2-2
CDR3: CASSGLGGVRSYEQYF; DNA: TGTGCCAGCAGTGGCCTGGGAGGGGTCCGGTCCTACGAGCAGTACTTC; D: TRBD2; V: TRBV12-3/TRBV12-4; size: many; J: TRBJ2-7
CDR3: CATSRDLGAGMETQYF; DNA: TGTGCCACCAGCAGAGATCTGGGGGCAGGGATGGAGACCCAGTACTTC; D: -; V: TRBV15; size: few; J: TRBJ2-5
CDR3: CASSGLSYNEQFF; DNA: TGTGCCAGCTCGGGTCTCTCCTACAATGAGCAGTTCTTC; D: -; V: TRBV12-3/TRBV12-4; size: -; J: TRBJ2-1
CDR3: CASRRGGIDVYGYTF; DNA: TGTGCCAGCAGAAGAGGAGGGATAGATGTGTATGGCTACACCTTC; D: -; V: TRBV28; size: many; J: TRBJ1-2
CDR3: CASSPARSREQYF; DNA: TGTGCCAGCTCACCGGCCAGGTCCCGCGAGCAGTACTTC; D: -; V: TRBV18; size: few; J: TRBJ2-7
CDR3: CASSLMLVGTDTQYF; DNA: TGTGCCAGCAGCTTGATGTTGGTGGGCACAGATACGCAGTATTTT; D: -; V: TRBV5-6; size: few; J: TRBJ2-3
CDR3: CASSKLAGTGNQPQHF; DNA: TGTGCCAGCAGCAAACTGGCCGGGACAGGGAATCAGCCCCAGCATTTT; D: TRBD1; V: TRBV12-3/TRBV12-4; size: -; J: TRBJ1-5
CDR3: CSVLQGIGQPQHF; DNA: TGCAGTGTTCTTCAGGGCATCGGTCAGCCCCAGCATTTT; D: -; V: TRBV20-1; size: once; J: TRBJ1-5
CDR3: CAGSFGGAGDTEAFF; DNA: TGCGCCGGCAGCTTTGGGGGGGCGGGTGACACTGAAGCTTTCTTT; D: -; V: TRBV5-1; size: -; J: TRBJ1-1
CDR3: CTSSSTTSGSSTDTQYF; DNA: TGTACCAGCAGCTCGACGACTAGCGGTAGTTCCACAGATACGCAGTATTTT; D: TRBD2; V: TRBV7-8; size: -; J: TRBJ2-3
CDR3: CASSLLAEGTDTQYF; DNA: TGTGCCAGCAGCTTATTAGCGGAAGGCACAGATACGCAGTATTTT; D: -; V: TRBV7-2; size: few; J: TRBJ2-3
CDR3: CASSDDLSRAHGYTF; DNA: TGTGCCAGCAGTGATGATCTCAGCAGGGCCCATGGCTACACCTTC; D: -; V: TRBV6-1; size: few; J: TRBJ1-2
CDR3: CASSQFPGTSGWNEQFF; DNA: TGTGCCAGCAGCCAATTTCCCGGGACTAGCGGCTGGAATGAGCAGTTCTTC; D: TRBD2; V: TRBV6-1; size: -; J: TRBJ2-1
CDR3: CASSEQGLPYNEQFF; DNA: TGCGCCAGCAGCGAACAGGGTCTACCCTACAATGAGCAGTTCTTC; D: -; V: TRBV5-1; size: few; J: TRBJ2-1
CDR3: CASSPSRGNYGYTF; DNA: TGTGCCAGCAGTCCATCAAGGGGAAACTATGGCTACACCTTC; D: -; V: TRBV6-1; size: few; J: TRBJ1-2
CDR3: CSVCLRTDTEAFF; DNA: TGCAGCGTTTGCTTAAGGACCGACACTGAAGCTTTCTTT; D: -; V: TRBV29-1; size: -; J: TRBJ1-1
CDR3: CASSLDTSFYEQYF; DNA: TGTGCCAGCAGCCTAGACACCAGCTTCTACGAGCAGTACTTC; D: -; V: TRBV5-4; size: many; J: TRBJ2-7
CDR3: CASSWGYEQYF; DNA: TGTGCCAGCAGTTGGGGCTACGAGCAGTACTTC; D: -; V: TRBV27; size: many; J: TRBJ2-7
CDR3: CSVLAGGPNEQFF; DNA: TGCAGCGTTTTAGCGGGAGGGCCGAATGAGCAGTTCTTC; D: TRBD2; V: TRBV29-1; size: many; J: TRBJ2-1
CDR3: CASSQGTGFYGYTF; DNA: TGTGCCAGCAGTCAAGGGACAGGGTTCTATGGCTACACCTTC; D: TRBD1; V: TRBV12-3/TRBV12-4; size: -; J: TRBJ1-2
CDR3: CASSLSAWETQYF; DNA: TGTGCCAGCAGTTTATCCGCCTGGGAGACCCAGTACTTC; D: -; V: TRBV27; size: few; J: TRBJ2-5